The text below deals with one T cell receptor (beta chain). Its specificity is unknown. These data are taken from a study of T cell responses to AZD1222 COVID-19 vaccine. Whole-study findings and limits: Researchers took repertoire samples only after the peak T cell response had come.

The table came from immunoSEQ multiplex PCR; TCRdb's copy has only in-frame clones and leaves some out. The sample has tens of thousands of clones, roughly 80% seen once. This TCR was recovered from an adult who received the AZD1222 COVID-19 vaccine. The material sequenced was peripheral blood, taken 28 days after the second AZD1222 dose.

In DNA, the CDR3 is TGTGCCACCCGACCGACTCCTAGCGGGAGCCCAGAAGAGACCCAGTACTTC. Translated: CATRPTPSGSPEETQYF. The gene calls are TRBV2 and TRBJ2-5; TRBD2 aligns across 10 bases. V shed 10 bases and J 3 bases; nucleotides not matched to a gene: 17. CDR3 length: 17 amino acids. Per germline, CDR1 SNHLY and CDR2 FYNNEI.